This is a list of T cell receptor beta chains from one sample in a study of beta chain features in type 1 diabetes. The assay was immunoSEQ multiplex PCR, and TCRdb's table has in-frame clones only and misses some. The sample gives 110,000 to 150,000 clones, 9% to 10% of which show up once; around 0.65% is in the top ten. The material sequenced was central memory CD4+ T cells from blood. All receptors derive from a woman aged 35 to 49 in good health. The CDR3 runs from the conserved cysteine through the conserved F or W. Each record gives: clone size, V gene, J gene, D gene, CDR3 protein, CDR3 DNA. D genes are given only for firm matches. The listing skips clone size in some rows; elsewhere it reads once, few, many or a size class.

clone size: few
V gene: TRBV7-8
J gene: TRBJ2-7
D gene: TRBD1
CDR3 protein: CASSPPSGTGAYEQYF
CDR3 DNA: TGTGCCAGCAGCCCCCCCTCCGGGACAGGGGCCTACGAGCAGTACTTC

clone size: -
V gene: TRBV5-6
J gene: TRBJ2-4
D gene: -
CDR3 protein: CASSFPGTKNIQYF
CDR3 DNA: TGTGCCAGCAGCTTCCCCGGGACCAAAAACATTCAGTACTTC

clone size: -
V gene: TRBV7-8
J gene: TRBJ1-3
D gene: -
CDR3 protein: CASARGGTRENSGNTIYF
CDR3 DNA: TGTGCCAGCGCGCGGGGGGGTACGAGGGAAAACTCTGGAAACACCATATATTTT

clone size: few
V gene: TRBV18
J gene: TRBJ2-5
D gene: -
CDR3 protein: CASFEKETQYF
CDR3 DNA: TGTGCCAGCTTTGAGAAAGAGACCCAGTACTTC

clone size: -
V gene: TRBV2
J gene: TRBJ2-1
D gene: TRBD2
CDR3 protein: CASSYPRTSGNNEQFF
CDR3 DNA: TGTGCCAGCAGTTATCCCCGGACTAGCGGTAACAATGAGCAGTTCTTC

clone size: many
V gene: TRBV5-1
J gene: TRBJ2-7
D gene: -
CDR3 protein: CASSATREQYF
CDR3 DNA: TGCGCCAGCAGCGCGACAAGGGAGCAGTACTTC

clone size: -
V gene: TRBV7-2
J gene: TRBJ1-5
D gene: -
CDR3 protein: CASSLVSRGGRIQPQHF
CDR3 DNA: TGTGCCAGCAGCTTAGTGAGCAGGGGTGGGCGAATCCAGCCCCAGCATTTT

clone size: few
V gene: TRBV28
J gene: TRBJ1-2
D gene: -
CDR3 protein: CVGVRAGYYGYTF
CDR3 DNA: TGTGTTGGTGTACGGGCGGGGTACTATGGCTACACCTTC

clone size: -
V gene: TRBV25-1
J gene: TRBJ2-5
D gene: TRBD1
CDR3 protein: CASSEGQGPQETQYF
CDR3 DNA: TGTGCCAGCAGTGAGGGACAGGGGCCCCAAGAGACCCAGTACTTC

clone size: -
V gene: TRBV5-1
J gene: TRBJ1-1
D gene: -
CDR3 protein: CASNPRAGTPNTEAFF
CDR3 DNA: TGCGCCAGCAATCCTAGGGCCGGGACACCGAACACTGAAGCTTTCTTT

clone size: few
V gene: TRBV5-4
J gene: TRBJ2-3
D gene: TRBD2
CDR3 protein: CASSFRVAGDTDTQYF
CDR3 DNA: TGTGCCAGCAGCTTTAGAGTAGCGGGGGACACAGATACGCAGTATTTT

clone size: -
V gene: TRBV7-9
J gene: TRBJ1-4
D gene: TRBD1
CDR3 protein: CASSLLGQGINEKLFF
CDR3 DNA: TGTGCCAGCAGCTTACTCGGACAGGGGATTAATGAAAAACTGTTTTTT

clone size: -
V gene: TRBV5-1
J gene: TRBJ2-7
D gene: -
CDR3 protein: CASSSRGSVTSSYEQYF
CDR3 DNA: TGCGCCAGCAGCTCCCGGGGTTCTGTGACCAGCTCCTACGAGCAGTACTTC

clone size: -
V gene: TRBV2
J gene: TRBJ2-2
D gene: TRBD1
CDR3 protein: CASRETGAMNTGELFF
CDR3 DNA: TGTGCCAGCAGAGAGACAGGGGCCATGAACACCGGGGAGCTGTTTTTT

clone size: few
V gene: TRBV5-1
J gene: TRBJ2-3
D gene: TRBD1
CDR3 protein: CASSLVVGTGRRDTQYF
CDR3 DNA: TGCGCCAGCAGCTTGGTGGTGGGGACAGGGAGGAGAGATACGCAGTATTTT

clone size: -
V gene: TRBV5-4
J gene: TRBJ2-7
D gene: TRBD2
CDR3 protein: CASSAGTSGISYEQYF
CDR3 DNA: TGTGCCAGCAGCGCGGGGACTAGCGGGATATCCTACGAGCAGTACTTC

clone size: -
V gene: TRBV6-1
J gene: TRBJ1-5
D gene: -
CDR3 protein: CASSEVTSHQPQHF
CDR3 DNA: TGTGCCAGCAGTGAGGTGACAAGTCATCAGCCCCAGCATTTT

clone size: few
V gene: TRBV6-4
J gene: TRBJ1-2
D gene: -
CDR3 protein: CASSDWLYTF
CDR3 DNA: TGTGCCAGCAGTGACTGGCTCTACACCTTC

clone size: -
V gene: TRBV7-2
J gene: TRBJ2-1
D gene: TRBD1
CDR3 protein: CASSLPGQGPNEQFF
CDR3 DNA: TGTGCCAGCAGCCTGCCGGGACAGGGGCCCAATGAGCAGTTCTTC

clone size: -
V gene: TRBV7-2
J gene: TRBJ1-1
D gene: -
CDR3 protein: CASSWGGEAFF
CDR3 DNA: TGTGCCAGCAGTTGGGGGGGTGAAGCTTTCTTT

clone size: few
V gene: TRBV5-1
J gene: TRBJ2-1
D gene: TRBD1
CDR3 protein: CASRLQGAVPNEQFF
CDR3 DNA: TGCGCCAGCAGGTTGCAGGGGGCGGTCCCCAATGAGCAGTTCTTC

clone size: -
V gene: TRBV7-9
J gene: TRBJ2-3
D gene: TRBD1
CDR3 protein: CASSSDRASTDTQYF
CDR3 DNA: TGTGCCAGCAGCTCGGACAGGGCCAGCACAGATACGCAGTATTTT

clone size: few
V gene: TRBV6-1
J gene: TRBJ2-6
D gene: -
CDR3 protein: CASSEQQGTGANVLTF
CDR3 DNA: TGTGCCAGCAGTGAACAGCAGGGAACTGGGGCCAACGTCCTGACTTTC

clone size: -
V gene: TRBV15
J gene: TRBJ1-1
D gene: TRBD1
CDR3 protein: CATSRGSDRGQGTEAFF
CDR3 DNA: TGTGCCACCAGCAGGGGATCGGACAGGGGGCAGGGCACTGAAGCTTTCTTT

clone size: many
V gene: TRBV16
J gene: TRBJ1-1
D gene: -
CDR3 protein: CASSRGGYEAFF
CDR3 DNA: TGTGCCAGCAGCCGCGGGGGGTATGAAGCTTTCTTT

clone size: -
V gene: TRBV18
J gene: TRBJ1-2
D gene: -
CDR3 protein: CASSPPLGGGYTF
CDR3 DNA: TGTGCCAGCTCACCACCGTTAGGCGGAGGCTACACCTTC

clone size: -
V gene: TRBV2
J gene: TRBJ1-3
D gene: TRBD1
CDR3 protein: CASRGTGGGNTIYF
CDR3 DNA: TGTGCCAGCAGAGGGACAGGGGGTGGAAACACCATATATTTT

clone size: -
V gene: TRBV9
J gene: TRBJ2-1
D gene: -
CDR3 protein: CASSTLGVEQFF
CDR3 DNA: TGTGCCAGCAGCACCCTAGGAGTGGAACAGTTCTTC

clone size: few
V gene: TRBV5-1
J gene: TRBJ2-3
D gene: -
CDR3 protein: CASSLAFTDTQYF
CDR3 DNA: TGCGCCAGCAGCTTGGCCTTCACAGATACGCAGTATTTT

clone size: few
V gene: TRBV12-5
J gene: TRBJ1-5
D gene: -
CDR3 protein: CASGTNQPQHF
CDR3 DNA: TGTGCTAGTGGTACAAATCAGCCCCAGCATTTT

clone size: many
V gene: TRBV7-9
J gene: TRBJ1-6
D gene: -
CDR3 protein: CASSAEDRPLHF
CDR3 DNA: TGTGCCAGCAGCGCCGAAGACAGGCCCCTCCACTTT

clone size: few
V gene: TRBV5-1
J gene: TRBJ1-2
D gene: TRBD1
CDR3 protein: CASSKGTEGGYTF
CDR3 DNA: TGCGCCAGCAGCAAGGGGACAGAAGGGGGCTACACCTTC

clone size: few
V gene: TRBV6-6
J gene: TRBJ2-3
D gene: TRBD1
CDR3 protein: CASKRQGLTDTQYF
CDR3 DNA: TGTGCCAGCAAAAGACAGGGCCTCACAGATACGCAGTATTTT

clone size: few
V gene: TRBV5-4
J gene: TRBJ2-5
D gene: -
CDR3 protein: CASSLGEGEVETQYF
CDR3 DNA: TGTGCCAGCAGCCTGGGGGAGGGGGAGGTAGAGACCCAGTACTTC

clone size: few
V gene: TRBV25-1
J gene: TRBJ2-5
D gene: TRBD2
CDR3 protein: CASSRLAGVQETQYF
CDR3 DNA: TGTGCCAGCAGCCGACTAGCGGGGGTACAAGAGACCCAGTACTTC

clone size: -
V gene: TRBV5-6
J gene: TRBJ2-3
D gene: TRBD1
CDR3 protein: CASSLPGTGADTQYF
CDR3 DNA: TGTGCCAGCAGCTTGCCAGGGACAGGGGCAGATACGCAGTATTTT

clone size: -
V gene: TRBV7-6
J gene: TRBJ2-2
D gene: TRBD2
CDR3 protein: CASSLSGGSTGELFF
CDR3 DNA: TGTGCCAGCAGCTTATCGGGGGGGAGCACCGGGGAGCTGTTTTTT

clone size: -
V gene: TRBV6-6
J gene: TRBJ2-2
D gene: TRBD1
CDR3 protein: CASRLDRGNTGELFF
CDR3 DNA: TGTGCCAGCAGGTTGGACAGGGGGAACACCGGGGAGCTGTTTTTT